The following is a TCR beta chain sequence with its context. The PCR employed 60 Vbeta primers together with 13 Jbeta primers. Sequencing used immunoSEQ multiplex PCR; TCRdb keeps in-frame clones, though not all of them. The sample consists of about 150,000 clones, around 82% of them appearing once. These data belong to a study of cytomegalovirus exposure and HLA in healthy donors. CDR1 GTSNPN and CDR2 SVGIG come from the germline V gene (reference sequence). The length of the CDR3 is 12 residues. The chain joins TRBV30 to TRBJ1-3, with 7 bases lining up with TRBD1. Sequencing was performed on PBMCs. The TCR comes from a woman in her forties or fifties in good health and CMV-seropositive. The CDR3, as DNA: TGTGCGTCGACAGGGCCCGGAAACACCATATATTTT. Residues: CASTGPGNTIYF.